In its sample, the clone carrying this TCR beta chain was seen a few times. Primers used in a second PCR of about 7 to 12 cycles were a sample-barcoded 5' primer and a J-beta primer mix. Every sample gave at least 2.5 million paired-end reads containing CDR3. TCRdb ran MiXCR on the 5' RACE reads and lists one entry per CDR3 protein. Among roughly 1,300,000 distinct CDR3 sequences listed, roughly 59% were seen once. The junction had 7 bases not matched to a gene; V was cut back by 5 bases and J by 8 bases. The germline gives CDR1 SGHRS, CDR2 YFSETQ. CDR3 size: 13 residues. These data are taken from a study of blood T cells in healthy people across ages. The authors isolated at least 6.5 million PBMCs per sample.

This sequence was found in a man aged 18 to 30 in good health. V and J are TRBV5-1 and TRBJ2-4, with 7 positions matching TRBD1. Source material: blood. Written as DNA, the CDR3 is TGCGCCAGCAGGAGCACAGGGGCCTACATTCAGTACTTC. It translates to CASRSTGAYIQYF.